These T cell receptor beta chains were read from a single sample in a study of control samples from healthy donors and cancer patients. Only in-frame clones appear in the TCRdb table, and some are missing; sequencing was by immunoSEQ multiplex PCR. The sample holds under 150,000 clones, approximately 90% seen once. Sequenced: blood. These receptor sequences come from a woman aged 70-85 years in good health. CDR3s include the opening cysteine and the closing phenylalanine or tryptophan. Fields, in order: D gene, clone size, J gene, V gene, CDR3 DNA, CDR3 protein. D genes are given only for firm matches. Clone size appears in some rows only: once, few, many, or a class for an expanded clone.

>.|.|TRBJ1-2|TRBV12-3/TRBV12-4
TGTGCCAGCAAGCTTGCAGGAGGTTATGGCTACACCTTC
CASKLAGGYGYTF
>.|.|TRBJ1-1|TRBV5-1
TGCGCCAGCAGCCAAATGGGTTGGACATTCCCGAACACTGAAGCTTTCTTT
CASSQMGWTFPNTEAFF
>TRBD1|.|TRBJ1-2|TRBV6-4
TGTGCCAGCAGCAAACTGCCGGGACAGGGGGCGCAGGGCTACACCTTC
CASSKLPGQGAQGYTF
>TRBD1|.|TRBJ1-4|TRBV3-1/TRBV3-2
TGTGCCAGCAGCCACCTACAGGGGGCAGGGGAAAAACTGTTTTTT
CASSHLQGAGEKLFF
>.|.|TRBJ2-7|TRBV5-1
TGCGCCAGCAGCTTGGAGGGCAGGGGCGCTGCCTACGAGCAGTACTTC
CASSLEGRGAAYEQYF
>.|.|TRBJ1-3|TRBV5-1
TGCGCCAGCAGCTTGACATATGGAAACACCATATATTTT
CASSLTYGNTIYF
>.|.|TRBJ1-2|TRBV5-4
TGTGCCACCCAGCTTGGGCTGGTCAGGGATAACTATGGCTACACCTTC
CATQLGLVRDNYGYTF
>TRBD1|.|TRBJ1-4|TRBV7-2
TGTGCCAGCAGCTCCAACCCTCGGACAGGAAGATTGTTTTTT
CASSSNPRTGRLFF
>.|.|TRBJ2-7|TRBV10-2
TGCGCCAGCAGTGAGGGGGCACGGTACGAGCAGTACTTC
CASSEGARYEQYF
>TRBD2|.|TRBJ2-3|TRBV2
TGTGCCAGCGGGGCGGCTAGCGGGAGCACAGATACGCAGTATTTT
CASGAASGSTDTQYF
>TRBD2|.|TRBJ2-3|TRBV7-8
TGTGCCAGCAGCAGAGGGACTAGCGGGGGATCCGATACGCAGTATTTT
CASSRGTSGGSDTQYF
>TRBD1|.|TRBJ1-1|TRBV5-1
TGCGCCAGCAGCGTTGGACAGGGGACCACTGAAGCTTTCTTT
CASSVGQGTTEAFF
>TRBD1|.|TRBJ1-1|TRBV5-6
TGTGCCAGCAGCTTACAGGGGGCATCAACGAACACTGAAGCTTTCTTT
CASSLQGASTNTEAFF
>.|.|TRBJ1-6|TRBV6-5
TGTGCCAGCAGTCCCCTGGAAAATTCACCCCTCCACTTT
CASSPLENSPLHF
>TRBD1|once|TRBJ2-5|TRBV6-5
TGTGCCAGCAGGGCAGGACAGGGTCGGGGAGAGACCCAGTACTTC
CASRAGQGRGETQYF
>.|.|TRBJ1-1|TRBV6-5
TGTGCCAGCAGTTACTCCCTGCGGTATGGGGCGAGCCCAGCTTTCTTT
CASSYSLRYGASPAFF
>.|once|TRBJ1-4|TRBV7-2
TGTGCCAGCAGCTTAAATCCCCCCGGACGTGAAAAACTGTTTTTT
CASSLNPPGREKLFF
>.|.|TRBJ1-2|TRBV19
TGTGCCAGTAGTAGCCAGGGCTATGGCTACACCTTC
CASSSQGYGYTF
>.|few|TRBJ1-6|TRBV18
TGTGCCAGCTCACCTGGGACCCCAGGATTTCGTTCACCCCTCCACTTT
CASSPGTPGFRSPLHF
>.|.|TRBJ2-7|TRBV27
TGTGCCAGCAGTTTATGGGGGGGCGGGTACGAGCAGTACTTC
CASSLWGGGYEQYF
>.|.|TRBJ1-1|TRBV7-8
TGTGCCAGCAGCCCCCCCGGGACATTAACTGAAGCTTTCTTT
CASSPPGTLTEAFF
>.|.|TRBJ2-5|TRBV5-1
TGCGCCAGCAGCCCGGCTGGGGGCACCGAGACCCAGTACTTC
CASSPAGGTETQYF
>.|once|TRBJ1-5|TRBV19
TGTGCCAGTAGTCTGCCCACAGGGATCCGTAGCAATCAGCCCCAGCATTTT
CASSLPTGIRSNQPQHF
>TRBD1|.|TRBJ2-5|TRBV5-1
TGCGCCAGCAGCCCCACCGGGACAGGGGAGACCCAGTACTTC
CASSPTGTGETQYF
>TRBD1|.|TRBJ1-5|TRBV10-1
TGCGCCAGCCCGGGACAGGGGCTCGGCAATCAGCCCCAGCATTTT
CASPGQGLGNQPQHF
>.|.|TRBJ2-3|TRBV7-6
TGTGCCAGCAGCTTTTCTCTAGACCCTAGAAGGGGCACAGATACGCAGTATTTT
CASSFSLDPRRGTDTQYF
>TRBD1|few|TRBJ2-2|TRBV3-1/TRBV3-2
TGTGCCAGCAGGCCAAGGGGGACAGTCGTCACCGGGGAGCTGTTTTTT
CASRPRGTVVTGELFF
>TRBD2|.|TRBJ2-1|TRBV9
TGTGCCAGCAGCGCCAGCGGGGGGGCCAATGAGCAGTTCTTC
CASSASGGANEQFF
>.|.|TRBJ1-1|TRBV19
TGTGCCAGTAGTATAGTCGGTTTGAACACTGAAGCTTTCTTT
CASSIVGLNTEAFF
>.|.|TRBJ2-2|TRBV29-1
TGCAGCGTTGAAGATTTTGGGCGGGGAGGCACCGGGGAGCTGTTTTTT
CSVEDFGRGGTGELFF
>.|.|TRBJ2-7|TRBV5-8
TGTGCCAGCAGCATGGGAACAGGGTATAGTTCCGAGCAGTACTTC
CASSMGTGYSSEQYF
>TRBD1|.|TRBJ1-6|TRBV2
TGTGCCAGCGGGGGACAGGGATATAATTCACCCCTCCACTTT
CASGGQGYNSPLHF
>.|.|TRBJ1-4|TRBV19
TGTGCCAGTAGTGACATAGCAACTAATGAAAAACTGTTTTTT
CASSDIATNEKLFF
>TRBD1|.|TRBJ2-2|TRBV5-1
TGCGCCAGCAGCTTCATGACAGGGGGATTCAGCGGGGAGCTGTTTTTT
CASSFMTGGFSGELFF
>.|.|TRBJ1-1|TRBV9
TGTGCCAGCAGCGTAGAGGCATTGAGGACTGAAGCTTTCTTT
CASSVEALRTEAFF
>.|.|TRBJ2-5|TRBV19
TGTGCCACCCTAGCTAGGGACGGAAAAGAGACCCAGTACTTC
CATLARDGKETQYF